This TCR beta chain was captured in a study of T cell changes during pregnancy in multiple sclerosis. The CDR3 is 16 residues long. Trimming cost V 5 bases and J 8 bases; bases outside gene matches: 11. Germline CDR1 SGHTA, CDR2 FQGNSA. Repertoires were generated with immunoSEQ multiplex PCR, while TCRdb's copy carries only in-frame clones and drops some. Of tens of thousands of clones in the sample, approximately 86% are singletons; the top ten hold 0.6% to 0.8%. Sequences were derived from CD4+ T cells from peripheral blood mononuclear cells, sampled in the first trimester of pregnancy. The TCR sequence derives from a female donor in good health, enrolled as a control in a pregnancy study. This chain connects TRBV7-2 to TRBJ2-1; 11 nucleotides line up with TRBD1. Here the CDR3 DNA reads TGTGCCAGCAGCCCGACTCGGACAGGGGGCAAGGATGAGCAGTTCTTC. Amino acid sequence: CASSPTRTGGKDEQFF. The variable domain in full, with the rest retrieved from reference TRBV7-2 and TRBJ2-1, is GAGVSQSPSNKVTEKGKDVELRCDPISGHTALYWYRQSLGQGLEFLIYFQGNSAPDKSGLPSDRFSAERTGGSVSTLTIQRTQQEDSAVYLCASSPTRTGGKDEQFFGPGTRLTVL.